This TCR beta chain is drawn from a study of T cells in Graves' hyperthyroidism and ophthalmopathy. There are many counts of this clonotype. It was RNA transcripts that yielded the amplified TCR beta CDR3 regions. HTBI primers drove first-round RT-PCR of the TCR CDR3. TCRdb re-analysed the multiplex PCR reads in MiXCR, keeping a single row per CDR3 protein. The table has roughly 660,000 distinct CDR3 sequences, 17% seen once. CDR3 size: 17 residues. Per germline, CDR1 KGHDR and CDR2 SFDVKD. V lost 5 bases to trimming and J lost 4 bases, with 22 bases between them. Sequencing was performed on blood. This chain links TRBV24-1 with TRBJ2-5; TRBD2 might be the D (8 bases). The sequence was obtained from a man between 45 and 60 years old with Graves' hyperthyroidism. CDR3 nucleotides: TGTGCCACCAGTGGGGGACAGACATTTCTAGCGGGAGAGACCCAGTACTTC. It encodes CATSGGQTFLAGETQYF.